This TCR beta chain was captured in a study of identical twins. This clonotype came up a few times. The antigen is unknown. TCRdb re-derived calls from the 5' RACE reads in MiXCR, one entry per CDR3 protein. The sample includes some 1,600,000 distinct CDR3 sequences, around a third of them seen just once. This CDR3 region has 16 residues. Germline CDR1 is KGHSH and CDR2 is LQKENI. The V gene lost 3 bases and the J gene lost 0 bases, with 9 bases spanning the gap. Study results and limitations: While abundant cord blood beta clonotypes carried fewer insertions, memory repertoires showed no such pattern.

Sequenced: cord blood. The receptor was isolated from a newborn girl in good health. The gene calls are TRBV18 and TRBJ1-6; D is undetermined. For the CDR3, the DNA is TGTGCCAGCTCACCTGTCCGGGGCTCCTATAATTCACCCCTCCACTTT. It encodes CASSPVRGSYNSPLHF.